The rows below give T cell receptor beta chains drawn from one sample of a study of blood T cell repertoires in COVID-19. The assay was immunoSEQ multiplex PCR, and TCRdb's table has in-frame clones only and misses some. In the table there are about 160,000 clones, just under 85% of which are singletons. The sample taken for sequencing was peripheral blood. Receptors were obtained from a woman older than 75 with acute or convalescent COVID-19. The CDR3 runs from the conserved cysteine through the conserved F or W. The D gene is left open where the match is weak. For some rows the clone size is stated as once, few or many, or as a class when expanded; others skip it.

CDR3	DNA	size	V	D	J
CASSIDWGTSKQYF	TGTGCCAGTAGTATAGATTGGGGGACTAGTAAGCAGTACTTC	few	TRBV19	TRBD2	TRBJ2-7
CASQLAGGPNNEQFF	TGTGCCAGCCAGTTAGCGGGAGGGCCCAACAATGAGCAGTTCTTC	-	TRBV21-1	-	TRBJ2-1
CASSLAQITNSPLHF	TGTGCCAGCAGCTTAGCACAAATTACTAATTCACCCCTCCACTTT	-	TRBV11-2	-	TRBJ1-6
CASRGQGLNNSPLHF	TGCGCCAGCAGGGGACAGGGGCTAAATAATTCACCCCTCCACTTT	-	TRBV10-2	TRBD1	TRBJ1-6
CASSLVTSSSYNEQFF	TGTGCCAGCAGCTTAGTTACTAGCAGTTCCTACAATGAGCAGTTCTTC	-	TRBV11-2	-	TRBJ2-1
CASSLNNNQPQHF	TGTGCCAGCAGCTTAAATAACAATCAGCCCCAGCATTTT	-	TRBV5-5	-	TRBJ1-5
CASSFSGSTDTQYF	TGCGCCAGCAGCTTTAGCGGGAGCACAGATACGCAGTATTTT	-	TRBV5-1	TRBD2	TRBJ2-3
CASSIEGRGDQPQHF	TGTGCCAGTAGTATAGAGGGGAGGGGAGATCAGCCCCAGCATTTT	-	TRBV19	-	TRBJ1-5
CASSQTGPRGYTF	TGTGCCAGCAGCCAAACAGGGCCCCGAGGCTACACCTTC	once	TRBV7-2	-	TRBJ1-2
CASSMDQTASTDTQYF	TGTGCCAGTAGTATGGATCAGACAGCTAGCACAGATACGCAGTATTTT	-	TRBV19	-	TRBJ2-3
CASSLTDTQYF	TGTGCCAGTAGTCTCACAGATACGCAGTATTTT	-	TRBV19	-	TRBJ2-3
CASSLVGTSGTDTQYF	TGTGCCAGCAGCTTAGTTGGGACTAGCGGCACAGATACGCAGTATTTT	-	TRBV7-9	TRBD2	TRBJ2-3
CSASRTTQETQYF	TGCAGTGCCAGTCGGACTACGCAAGAGACCCAGTACTTC	-	TRBV20-1	-	TRBJ2-5
CASSLWRDRGPGELFF	TGCGCCAGCAGCTTGTGGAGGGACAGGGGGCCCGGGGAGCTGTTTTTT	-	TRBV5-1	TRBD1	TRBJ2-2
CAIKDAGKSEQFF	TGTGCCATCAAGGACGCGGGAAAGAGTGAGCAGTTCTTC	-	TRBV10-3	-	TRBJ2-1
CASSPPGQNTGELFF	TGTGCCAGCAGCCCGCCGGGACAGAACACCGGGGAGCTGTTTTTT	few	TRBV7-9	-	TRBJ2-2
CASSLGRGGSYEQYF	TGCGCCAGCAGCTTAGGACGGGGAGGATCCTACGAGCAGTACTTC	-	TRBV5-1	-	TRBJ2-7
CASSLGDSGRYEQFF	TGTGCCAGCAGCCTGGGAGATAGCGGGAGGTATGAGCAGTTCTTC	once	TRBV7-9	TRBD2	TRBJ2-1
CASSLRGLNSPLHF	TGTGCCAGCAGTTTAAGGGGACTGAATTCACCCCTCCACTTT	-	TRBV27	-	TRBJ1-6
CASSIPGQGLYEQYF	TGTGCCAGTAGTATCCCGGGACAGGGGCTTTACGAGCAGTACTTC	-	TRBV19	TRBD1	TRBJ2-7
CASSLAVAATNEKLFF	TGCGCCAGCAGCTTGGCCGTCGCGGCAACTAATGAAAAACTGTTTTTT	-	TRBV5-1	-	TRBJ1-4
CASSDRTSSYEQYF	TGTGCCAGCAGTGATCGGACTAGCTCCTACGAGCAGTACTTC	-	TRBV2	TRBD2	TRBJ2-7
CASSRSGLTGELFF	TGTGCCAGCAGCCGATCGGGACTCACCGGGGAGCTGTTTTTT	-	TRBV5-4	-	TRBJ2-2
CASSLLQGDSPLHF	TGTGCCAGCAGTTTATTGCAGGGGGATTCACCCCTCCACTTT	-	TRBV28	TRBD1	TRBJ1-6
CASSARQGWVQDTQYF	TGTGCCAGCAGCGCCCGACAGGGATGGGTCCAAGATACGCAGTATTTT	-	TRBV9	TRBD1	TRBJ2-3
CAWSVRGGANGYTF	TGTGCCTGGAGTGTAAGGGGAGGGGCAAATGGCTACACCTTC	once	TRBV30	-	TRBJ1-2
CASSQETVFGNTIYF	TGTGCCAGCAGCCAAGAGACAGTGTTTGGAAACACCATATATTTT	-	TRBV3-1/TRBV3-2	-	TRBJ1-3
CASSRTGRDQETQYF	TGCGCCAGCAGCCGGACAGGGAGGGATCAAGAGACCCAGTACTTC	-	TRBV5-1	-	TRBJ2-5
CASSQDRGLGYTF	TGTGCCAGCAGCCAAGACAGGGGGTTAGGCTACACCTTC	-	TRBV3-1/TRBV3-2	TRBD1	TRBJ1-2
CAIGAGAYNEQFF	TGTGCGATTGGAGCGGGGGCCTACAATGAGCAGTTCTTC	-	TRBV6-5	TRBD2	TRBJ2-1
CASSLGTGGWGTEAFF	TGCGCCAGCAGCTTGGGGACAGGGGGCTGGGGCACTGAAGCTTTCTTT	-	TRBV5-1	TRBD1	TRBJ1-1
CASSSGGEVDEQFF	TGCGCCAGCAGCAGCGGCGGAGAGGTCGATGAGCAGTTCTTC	-	TRBV5-1	-	TRBJ2-1
CASSQGTGTGELFF	TGCGCCAGCAGCCAAGGGACAGGGACCGGGGAGCTGTTTTTT	few	TRBV5-1	TRBD1	TRBJ2-2
CASSALPGKLFF	TGTGCCAGCAGTGCTTTGCCGGGAAAACTGTTTTTT	-	TRBV2	-	TRBJ1-4
CSVEGGSGGTTGELFF	TGCAGCGTTGAGGGAGGCTCGGGGGGTACAACCGGGGAGCTGTTTTTT	-	TRBV29-1	TRBD2	TRBJ2-2
CASGSLNEQFF	TGTGCTAGTGGTTCCTTGAATGAGCAGTTCTTC	-	TRBV12-5	-	TRBJ2-1
CASSESLTGDTYEQYF	TGCGCCAGCAGTGAGTCGTTGACAGGGGACACCTACGAGCAGTACTTC	-	TRBV10-1	TRBD1	TRBJ2-7
CASSSGLAGVGVRFTYNEQFF	TGTGCCAGCAGCTCGGGACTAGCGGGAGTAGGAGTCCGATTTACCTACAATGAGCAGTTCTTC	-	TRBV7-8	TRBD2	TRBJ2-1
CASSLARGSTEAFF	TGTGCCAGCAGCTTAGCCAGGGGATCGACTGAAGCTTTCTTT	-	TRBV7-9	-	TRBJ1-1
CASSLGGQGNTIYF	TGCGCCAGCAGCTTGGGAGGGCAAGGAAACACCATATATTTT	-	TRBV5-1	-	TRBJ1-3
CASSPRGVSAFF	TGTGCCAGCAGCCCTCGGGGGGTTTCGGCTTTCTTT	-	TRBV7-2	-	TRBJ1-1
CASSLGRQSSMGYTF	TGTGCCAGCAGCTTAGGGCGACAATCTTCTATGGGCTACACCTTC	-	TRBV7-2	-	TRBJ1-2
CASSLAPRVSYEQYF	TGTGCCAGCAGCTTGGCCCCCAGGGTTTCCTACGAGCAGTACTTC	-	TRBV5-5	-	TRBJ2-7
CAGSGRGLGTEAFF	TGTGCCGGAAGCGGTCGGGGGTTGGGCACTGAAGCTTTCTTT	-	TRBV5-4	-	TRBJ1-1
CASADSANQPQHF	TGTGCCAGCGCGGACAGTGCCAATCAGCCCCAGCATTTT	-	TRBV18	-	TRBJ1-5
CASSSTQETQYF	TGTGCCAGCAGTTCAACTCAAGAGACCCAGTACTTC	-	TRBV7-8	-	TRBJ2-5
CASSFILSGRARDTQYF	TGTGCCAGCAGCTTCATTCTTAGCGGGAGGGCCAGGGATACGCAGTATTTT	-	TRBV7-2	TRBD2	TRBJ2-3
CASSSTRTGPAEAFF	TGTGCCAGCAGTTCGACAAGGACAGGGCCCGCTGAAGCTTTCTTT	-	TRBV6-2/TRBV6-3	TRBD1	TRBJ1-1
CASGRGQAPTGELFF	TGTGCCAGCGGAAGGGGTCAAGCGCCCACCGGGGAGCTGTTTTTT	-	TRBV7-6	-	TRBJ2-2
CASSFPYSGEGVEQFF	TGTGCCAGCAGCTTCCCTTATTCAGGGGAGGGAGTTGAGCAGTTCTTC	-	TRBV7-8	-	TRBJ2-1
CASSQAWTTSEKLFF	TGCGCCAGCAGCCAGGCCTGGACCACTAGTGAAAAACTGTTTTTT	-	TRBV4-3	-	TRBJ1-4
CASRGTASGTGELFF	TGTGCCAGCCGAGGGACTGCCTCGGGCACCGGGGAGCTGTTTTTT	-	TRBV2	-	TRBJ2-2
CATSAGQYTGELFF	TGTGCCACCAGTGCCGGACAGTACACCGGGGAGCTGTTTTTT	-	TRBV24-1	-	TRBJ2-2
CASSLDRHQSGEQFF	TGCGCCAGCAGCCTGGACAGGCACCAGTCAGGTGAGCAGTTCTTC	-	TRBV5-1	TRBD1	TRBJ2-1
CAWRTDENYGYTF	TGTGCCTGGAGGACAGACGAGAACTATGGCTACACCTTC	-	TRBV30	-	TRBJ1-2
CATRLSSNQPQHF	TGTGCGACGCGGCTTTCTAGCAATCAGCCCCAGCATTTT	-	TRBV7-2	-	TRBJ1-5
CASSELANEQYF	TGTGCCAGCAGCGAACTAGCGAACGAGCAGTACTTC	once	TRBV11-2	TRBD2	TRBJ2-7
CASSIDAGATGELFF	TGTGCCAGTAGTATAGATGCGGGAGCCACCGGGGAGCTGTTTTTT	-	TRBV19	TRBD2	TRBJ2-2
CASSYQGLGYTF	TGTGCCAGCAGTTACCAGGGGCTCGGGTACACCTTC	-	TRBV6-2/TRBV6-3	-	TRBJ1-2